This T cell receptor beta chain stems from a study of ipilimumab plus nivolumab after autologous stem cell transplantation. Trimming left V 6 bases short and J 5 bases short, with 17 bases between. CDR3 length: 15 residues. Germline-derived CDR1 and CDR2 are SGHTA and FQGNSA. Produced via immunoSEQ multiplex PCR; TCRdb's table is partial and in-frame only. This sample yields roughly 16,000 clones, of which around 81% are seen a single time; under 25% belongs to the top ten. Checkpoint therapy with ipilimumab 1 mg/kg began 14 to 28 days after transplant. Comment on this clone: The sample carries other DNA sequences with the same CDR3.

The chain recombines TRBV7-2 with TRBJ2-1, with D possibly being TRBD1 or TRBD2 (5 bases each). This receptor was taken from a male donor with diffuse large B-cell lymphoma. The sequenced sample was PBMCs, obtained in a trial of ipilimumab plus nivolumab as post-transplant consolidation. The CDR3 spells CASSSGTLPHNEQFF. In DNA form, the CDR3 reads TGTGCCAGCAGTTCCGGGACCTTACCCCACAATGAGCAGTTCTTC.